The clone carrying this TCR beta chain came up a few times. Its antigen is unknown. The data originate from a study of beta chain features in type 1 diabetes. As for the study in general: In all, 85 million to 130 million sorted cells from all samples were analyzed. Study-wide findings and caveats: People with Type 1 diabetes carried modestly yet significantly shorter TCRB CDR3s in all four CD4+ subsets. Insertion counts at VDJ junctions were lower in type 1 diabetes patients, who also showed more deletions there.

The V gene's germline CDR1 is MNHEY and CDR2 SMNVEV (reference sequence). Trimming cost V 2 bases and J 2 bases; bases outside gene matches: 7. The CDR3 length is 17 residues. Sequenced material consisted of expressed TCRB transcripts (all of the isolated RNA was reverse transcribed). There were millions of reads on average in the naive, central memory and regulatory T cell samples. Here immunoSEQ multiplex PCR was the method, and the copy in TCRdb shows in-frame clones only, minus some. The sample contains fewer than 350,000 clones, approximately 15% of which appear only once. V is TRBV27 and J is TRBJ2-7, with 12 bases that match TRBD2. The clonotype originates from a man younger than 35 with type 1 diabetes. The sequencing input was naive CD4+ T cells from blood. CDR3 coding DNA: TGTGCCAGCAGTTTAGTGGGAAGACTAGCGGGGGCCTACGAGCAGTACTTC. Its protein is CASSLVGRLAGAYEQYF.